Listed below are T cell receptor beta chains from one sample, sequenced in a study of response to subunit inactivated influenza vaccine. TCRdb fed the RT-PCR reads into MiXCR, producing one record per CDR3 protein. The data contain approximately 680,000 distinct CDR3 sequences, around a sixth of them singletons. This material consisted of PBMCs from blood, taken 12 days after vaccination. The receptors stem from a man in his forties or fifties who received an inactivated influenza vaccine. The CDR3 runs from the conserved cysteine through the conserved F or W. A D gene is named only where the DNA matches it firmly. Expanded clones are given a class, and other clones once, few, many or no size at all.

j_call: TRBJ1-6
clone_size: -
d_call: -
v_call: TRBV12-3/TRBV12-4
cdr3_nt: TGTGCCAGCAGTTTAGGACAGTGGGGTAATTCACCCCTCCACTTT
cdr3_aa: CASSLGQWGNSPLHF

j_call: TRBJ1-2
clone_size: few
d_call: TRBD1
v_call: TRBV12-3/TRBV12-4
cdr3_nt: TGTGCCACCCGCCGGGACAGGGGCCGGGGCTACACCTTC
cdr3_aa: CATRRDRGRGYTF

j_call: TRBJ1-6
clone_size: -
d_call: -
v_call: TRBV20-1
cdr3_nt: TGCAGTGCTAGAGATCATTATGAGGGCTGGGGATCACCCCTCCACTTT
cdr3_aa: CSARDHYEGWGSPLHF

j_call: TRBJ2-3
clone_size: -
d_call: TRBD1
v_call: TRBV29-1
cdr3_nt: TGCAGCGTTGCGACTACAGGGGGCACAGATACGCAGTATTTT
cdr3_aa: CSVATTGGTDTQYF

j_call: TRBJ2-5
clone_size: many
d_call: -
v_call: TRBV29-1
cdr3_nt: TGCAGCGCCTCTCTCGGGGGCCCAGAGACCCAGTACTTC
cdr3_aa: CSASLGGPETQYF

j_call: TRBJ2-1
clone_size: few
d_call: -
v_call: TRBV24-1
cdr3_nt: TGTGCCACCTTTGCGCCCCTAGCTCCTTACAATGAGCAGTTCTTC
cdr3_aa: CATFAPLAPYNEQFF

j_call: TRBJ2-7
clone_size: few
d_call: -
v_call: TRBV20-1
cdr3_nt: TGCAGTGCTAGACTTGCAGGGATTCCCTACGAGCAGTACTTC
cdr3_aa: CSARLAGIPYEQYF

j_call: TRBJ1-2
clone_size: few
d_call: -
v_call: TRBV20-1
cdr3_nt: TGCAGTGCTAGACCTTATACAGGGAACTACTATGGCTACACCTTC
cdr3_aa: CSARPYTGNYYGYTF

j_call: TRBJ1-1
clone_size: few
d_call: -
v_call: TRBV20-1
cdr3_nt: TGCAGTGCTTTCCCCCCGTGGGGGAACACTGAAGCTTTCTTT
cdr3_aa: CSAFPPWGNTEAFF

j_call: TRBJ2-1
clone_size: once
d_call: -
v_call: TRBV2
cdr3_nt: TGTGCCAGCAGTGACTTTCGCAATGAGCAGTTCTTC
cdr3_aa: CASSDFRNEQFF

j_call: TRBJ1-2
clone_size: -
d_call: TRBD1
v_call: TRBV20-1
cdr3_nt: TGCAGTGCTGAACCGACAGGGCACTATGGCTACACCTTC
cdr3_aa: CSAEPTGHYGYTF

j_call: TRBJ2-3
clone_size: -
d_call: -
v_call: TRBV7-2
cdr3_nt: TGTGCCAGCAGCTTAGCGTTGAGTGTCTCAGATACGCAGTATTTT
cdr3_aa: CASSLALSVSDTQYF

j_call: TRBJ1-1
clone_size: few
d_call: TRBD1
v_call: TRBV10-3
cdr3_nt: TGTGCCATCAGTGTGGGACAGGGGGCTGTTAACAGTGAAGCTTTCTTT
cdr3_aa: CAISVGQGAVNSEAFF

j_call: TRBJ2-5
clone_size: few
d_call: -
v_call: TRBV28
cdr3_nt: TGTGCCAGCAGTTCAGGTGCAGGACAAGAGACCCAGTACTTC
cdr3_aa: CASSSGAGQETQYF

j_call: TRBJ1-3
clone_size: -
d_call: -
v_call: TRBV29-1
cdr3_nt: TGCAGCGTTGATAGCAGCTCTGGAAACACCATATATTTT
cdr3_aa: CSVDSSSGNTIYF

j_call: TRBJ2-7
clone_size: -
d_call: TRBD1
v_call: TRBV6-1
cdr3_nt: TGTGCCAGCAGTGAAGCCCCCCCACAGACAGGGTCGATCTACGAGCAGTACTTC
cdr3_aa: CASSEAPPQTGSIYEQYF

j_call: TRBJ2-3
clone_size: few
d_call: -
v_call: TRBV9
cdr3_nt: TGTGCCAGCAGCGTAGCTGGGAGCCGCTCGTACAGCACAGATACGCAGTATTTT
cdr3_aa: CASSVAGSRSYSTDTQYF

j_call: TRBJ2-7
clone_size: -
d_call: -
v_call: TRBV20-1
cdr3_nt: TGCAGTGCTAGAGCCGGATCCGGCTACGAGCAGTACTTC
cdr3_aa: CSARAGSGYEQYF

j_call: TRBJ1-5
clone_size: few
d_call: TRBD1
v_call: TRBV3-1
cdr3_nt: TGTGCCAGCAGCCCTGGCCGGACAGGGCGGAATCAGCCCCAGCATTTT
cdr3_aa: CASSPGRTGRNQPQHF

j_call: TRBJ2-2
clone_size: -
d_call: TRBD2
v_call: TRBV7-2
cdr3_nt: TGTGCCAGCAGCTTTATTAGCGGGCCCGATGCTGGCGGGGAGCTGTTTTTT
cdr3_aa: CASSFISGPDAGGELFF

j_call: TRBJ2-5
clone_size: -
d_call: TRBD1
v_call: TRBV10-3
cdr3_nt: TGTGCCATCAGCACAGGGGGTGAGACCCAGTACTTC
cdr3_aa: CAISTGGETQYF

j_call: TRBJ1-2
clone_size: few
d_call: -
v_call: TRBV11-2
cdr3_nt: TGTGCCAGCAATAAAAAGCTGGGGGACTATGGCTACACCTTC
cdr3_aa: CASNKKLGDYGYTF

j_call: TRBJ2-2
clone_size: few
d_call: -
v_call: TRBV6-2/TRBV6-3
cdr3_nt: TGTGCCAGCAGTTCTAGGACTTTATCCACCGGGGAGCTGTTTTTT
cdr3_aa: CASSSRTLSTGELFF

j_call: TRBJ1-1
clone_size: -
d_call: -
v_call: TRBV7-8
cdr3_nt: TGTGCCAGCAGCTTACCGGGGAGACAGAGAGCTTTCTTT
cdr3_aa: CASSLPGRQRAFF

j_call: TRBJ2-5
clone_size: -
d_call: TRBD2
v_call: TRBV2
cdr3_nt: TGTGCCAGCCGAGGACTAGCGGGAGTTCGCGGTGAGACCCAGTACTTC
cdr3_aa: CASRGLAGVRGETQYF